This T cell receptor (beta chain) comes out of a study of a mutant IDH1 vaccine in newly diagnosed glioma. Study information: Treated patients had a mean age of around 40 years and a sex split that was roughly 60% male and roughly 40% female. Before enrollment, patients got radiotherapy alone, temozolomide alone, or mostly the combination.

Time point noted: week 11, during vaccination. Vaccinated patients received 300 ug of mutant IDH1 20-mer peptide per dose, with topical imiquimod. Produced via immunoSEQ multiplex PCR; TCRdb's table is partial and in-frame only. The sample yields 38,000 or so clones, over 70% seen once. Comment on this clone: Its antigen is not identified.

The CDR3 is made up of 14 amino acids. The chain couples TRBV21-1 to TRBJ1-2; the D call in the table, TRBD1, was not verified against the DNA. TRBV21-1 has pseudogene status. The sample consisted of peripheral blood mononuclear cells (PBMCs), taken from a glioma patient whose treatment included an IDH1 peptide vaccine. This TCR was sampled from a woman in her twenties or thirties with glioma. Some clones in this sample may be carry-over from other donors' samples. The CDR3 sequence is CASSKGTGINGYTF. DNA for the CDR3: TGTGCCAGCAGCAAAGGGACAGGGATTAATGGCTACACCTTC.